Sequencing of this T cell receptor (beta chain) was carried out in a study of T cells in Graves' hyperthyroidism and ophthalmopathy. There are a few counts of this clonotype. Its antigen is unknown. General study points: Blood held most thyroid clonotypes expanded above 0.001 frequency.

Orbital computed tomography, thyroid ultrasound, serum thyroxine and TRAb, and clinical symptoms together informed the diagnoses. Fresh 10 ml peripheral blood yielded PBMCs. Using RNA transcripts as the source, TCR beta CDR3 regions were amplified. Initially, a first-round RT-PCR of the TCR CDR3 employed the HTBI primer set. TCRdb re-derived calls from the multiplex PCR reads in MiXCR, one entry per CDR3 protein. The sample has roughly 650,000 distinct CDR3 sequences, roughly 15% seen once. The CDR3 covers 16 residues. Germline V CDR1 and CDR2: DFQATT, SNEGSKA (reference sequence). Trimming removed 0 bases from V and 5 bases from J, with 17 bases in between.

Input material: blood. The chain links TRBV20-1 to TRBJ2-1, with D possibly being TRBD1 (5 bases). This TCR was sampled from a middle-aged woman with Graves' ophthalmopathy. CDR3 sequence reads: CSAREPARVSDNEQFF. In nucleotides, the CDR3 is TGCAGTGCTAGAGAGCCCGCCAGGGTAAGCGACAATGAGCAGTTCTTC.